The 28 T cell receptor beta chains below come from one sample, sequenced in a study of T cell responses to AZD1222 COVID-19 vaccine. Sequencing used immunoSEQ multiplex PCR; TCRdb keeps in-frame clones, though not all of them. The profile covers fewer than 70,000 clones, with approximately 80% appearing a single time and over 3% taken by the ten largest. Sample: peripheral blood, taken 28 days after the second AZD1222 dose. These receptors all come from an adult who received the AZD1222 COVID-19 vaccine.

V and J are TRBV29-1 and TRBJ2-7; TRBD1 matches 11 bases. The J segment lost 2 bases and the V segment lost 4 bases, leaving 4 bases of the junction unmatched. Germline CDR1 reads SQVTM; CDR2 reads ANQGSEA. The CDR3 covers 14 residues. CDR3 nucleotides: TGCAGCGTTGCCGGGACAGGGGGAGCCTACGAGCAGTACTTC. This sequence encodes CSVAGTGGAYEQYF.

J is TRBJ2-7 and V is TRBV18; the D gene could be TRBD1 or TRBD2 (5 bases each). Germline CDR1 reads KGHSH; CDR2 reads LQKENI. The ends were cut back, 4 bases at V and 3 bases at J, with 16 bases in the middle. The CDR3 is 15 amino acids. The CDR3 coding sequence is TGTGCCAGCTCACGGGGACCTACAGGTGACTACGAGCAGTACTTC. Protein product: CASSRGPTGDYEQYF.

The chain couples TRBV30 to TRBJ1-1, with D possibly TRBD1 on 6 matching bases. The CDR3 loop spans 13 amino acids. Trimming cost V 2 bases and J 1 base, with 8 bases left between them. Germline loops: CDR1 GTSNPN, CDR2 SVGIG (reference sequence). CDR3 DNA: TGTGCCTGGAGTAAGACAGGGAACACTGAAGCTTTCTTT. Its translation: CAWSKTGNTEAFF.

The chain uses TRBV7-2 and TRBJ1-6; D not resolved. Trimming stripped 1 base from V and 8 bases from J, with 15 bases between. CDR1 SGHTA and CDR2 FQGNSA come from the germline V gene. This CDR3 is 16 amino acids long. The CDR3 bases are TGTGCCAGCAGCTTAGTCGGAGGTTGGTCGCATTCACCCCTCCACTTT. Encoded protein: CASSLVGGWSHSPLHF. The full variable domain, rest sourced from reference TRBV7-2 and TRBJ1-6, is GAGVSQSPSNKVTEKGKDVELRCDPISGHTALYWYRQSLGQGLEFLIYFQGNSAPDKSGLPSDRFSAERTGGSVSTLTIQRTQQEDSAVYLCASSLVGGWSHSPLHFGNGTRLTVT.

This clone came up once. The chain has TRBV7-2 and TRBJ2-3, with D unclear. Trimming shortened V by 5 bases and J by 2 bases, and 8 bases separated the two germline ends. The CDR3 spans 13 residues. CDR1 SGHTA and CDR2 FQGNSA come from the germline V gene. DNA for the CDR3: TGTGCCAGCAGCCACAGAACCACAGATACGCAGTATTTT. It specifies CASSHRTTDTQYF.

This chain links TRBV6-5 with TRBJ1-6; the D is unclear. CDR3 length: 14 residues. Germline-derived CDR1 and CDR2 are MNHEY and SVGAGI. V was trimmed by 6 bases and J by 8 bases, leaving 14 bases between them. DNA for the CDR3: TGTGCCAGCAGCGCTGACAAGTACCATTCACCCCTCCACTTT. Translating gives CASSADKYHSPLHF.

The rearrangement links TRBV28 to TRBJ2-3; tentative D call: TRBD1 (6 bases). CDR3 length: 13 amino acids. V was shortened by 5 bases and J by 3 bases, with 9 bases between the two germline ends. CDR1 and CDR2 (germline): MDHEN, SYDVKM. This CDR3 reads CASSGTFTDTQYF. The CDR3 DNA sequence: TGTGCCAGCAGTGGGACATTTACAGATACGCAGTATTTT.

The rearrangement uses TRBV3-1 (or the pseudogene TRBV3-2) and TRBJ2-2; the D call may be TRBD1 or TRBD2 (5 bases each). Germline V gene data show CDR1 as LGHDT and CDR2 as YNNKEL (reference sequence). The germline V and J ends were trimmed by 6 bases and 3 bases, with 8 bases remaining between them. The CDR3 runs to 13 residues. DNA for the CDR3: TGTGCCAGCAGAAGAGGGGACACCGGGGAGCTGTTTTTT. As protein: CASRRGDTGELFF.

The chain links TRBV30 to TRBJ2-5, with 7 bases aligning to TRBD1. Germline CDR1 reads GTSNPN; CDR2 reads SVGIG (reference sequence). The trim removed 5 bases at V and 4 bases at J, leaving 7 bases unmatched. The length of the CDR3 is 13 residues. The CDR3 region has the DNA TGTGCCTGGGCATCCGACAGGGTAGAGACCCAGTACTTC. Amino acid sequence: CAWASDRVETQYF.

The chain carries TRBV5-8 and TRBJ1-4; 8 nucleotides align to TRBD1. The CDR3 is 17 amino acids. After removal of 1 base from V and 4 bases from J, the junction contained 9 bases not matched to a gene. Germline CDR1 is SGHTS and CDR2 is YDEGEE. CDR3 nucleotide sequence: TGTGCCAGCAGCTTGCTCTCCGGGACAGGCTATAATGAAAAACTGTTTTTT. It translates to CASSLLSGTGYNEKLFF.

This sequence joins TRBV6-1 and TRBJ1-4; no definite D call. The CDR3 has 12 amino acids. V dropped 1 base and J dropped 16 bases, with 13 bases sitting between them. The V gene's germline CDR1 is MNHNS and CDR2 SASEGT. The CDR3 DNA reads as TGTGCCAGCAGTGAAGAGAAGAGCGATAGGTTTTTT. The encoded protein is CASSEEKSDRFF.

This rearrangement joins TRBV7-8 to TRBJ2-2; 8 bases are shared with TRBD1. CDR3 size: 16 residues. V trimming: 5 bases; J trimming: 1 base; junction bases outside the gene matches: 6. In germline, CDR1 is SGHVS, CDR2 FQNEAQ. CDR3 amino acids: CASSTSGTGNTGELFF. In nucleotides, the CDR3 is TGTGCCAGCAGCACCTCCGGGACAGGGAACACCGGGGAGCTGTTTTTT. The full variable domain, completed using reference TRBV7-8 and TRBJ2-2, is GAGVSQSPRYKVAKRGQDVALRCDPISGHVSLFWYQQALGQGPEFLTYFQNEAQLDKSGLPSDRFFAERPEGSVSTLKIQRTQQEDSAVYLCASSTSGTGNTGELFFGEGSRLTVL.

V gene TRBV10-3 combines with J gene TRBJ1-3; D is ambiguous. Per germline, CDR1 ENHRY and CDR2 SYGVKD. This CDR3 region has 15 residues. Trimming stripped 3 bases from V and 2 bases from J, with 11 bases between. CDR3 DNA sequence: TGTGCCATCAGTGACGGCCAGCAAACTGGAAACACCATATATTTT. Translated: CAISDGQQTGNTIYF.

In this sample, this clone turned up once. CDR3 in amino acids: CASSQVLGGTDTQYF. CDR3 nucleotides: TGTGCCAGCAGCCAAGTCTTGGGGGGCACAGATACGCAGTATTTT. The V gene is TRBV3-1 (or the pseudogene TRBV3-2), the J gene TRBJ2-3, with D perhaps given as TRBD1 or TRBD2 (5 bases each). V was cut by 1 base and J by 1 base, with 9 bases left in between. The CDR3 covers 15 residues. The germline V gene encodes CDR1 LGHDT and CDR2 YNNKEL (reference sequence).

The V call is TRBV2, the J call TRBJ1-6; no firm D call. Between the trimmed V and J ends, which lost 6 bases and 0 bases, there was a span of 12 bases. Per germline, CDR1 SNHLY and CDR2 FYNNEI. This CDR3 has 16 amino acids. The CDR3 nucleotides are TGTGCCAGCAGAGGGATTGAGAGCTCCTATAATTCACCCCTCCACTTT. The encoded protein is CASRGIESSYNSPLHF.

In this sample, this clone turned up a few times. The J gene is TRBJ1-4, the V gene TRBV6-6, with a weak D call TRBD1 (6 bases). The germline gives CDR1 MNHNY, CDR2 SVGAGI (reference sequence). V lost 5 bases and J 3 bases, leaving 10 bases between the germline ends. This CDR3 has 14 residues. The CDR3 loop is CASSPRGANEKLFF. The DNA for the CDR3 is TGTGCCAGCAGTCCCAGGGGAGCTAATGAAAAACTGTTTTTT.

About this clone itself: The same CDR3 is also encoded by other DNA sequences in this sample. The gene calls are TRBV18 and TRBJ1-1, with TRBD1 matching over 10 bases. Germline V gives CDR1 KGHSH, CDR2 LQKENI. The CDR3 is 13 residues long. J lost 5 bases, V lost 3 bases, and 0 bases had no gene match. CDR3 coding DNA: TGTGCCAGCTCACCGGGACAGGGGACTGAAGCTTTCTTT. It translates to CASSPGQGTEAFF. Looking up the rest from reference TRBV18 and TRBJ1-1 gives the full variable domain: NAGVMQNPRHLVRRRGQEARLRCSPMKGHSHVYWYRQLPEEGLKFMVYLQKENIIDESGMPKERFSAEFPKEGPSILRIQQVVRGDSAAYFCASSPGQGTEAFFGQGTRLTVV.

The rearrangement joins TRBV7-9 to TRBJ1-3; D not resolved. The CDR3 totals 15 residues. Germline V lookup: CDR1 SEHNR, CDR2 FQNEAQ (reference sequence). V was cut by 1 base and J by 4 bases, with 11 bases left in between. Here the CDR3 reads CASSLVYGGGNTIYF. The CDR3 DNA reads TGTGCCAGCAGCTTAGTTTACGGCGGAGGAAACACCATATATTTT.

The chain combines TRBV11-2 with TRBJ1-2, with D perhaps matching TRBD1 (5 bases). Germline lookup yields CDR1 SGHAT and CDR2 FQNNGV. V dropped 5 bases and J dropped 2 bases, with 15 bases sitting between them. The CDR3 spans 15 residues. The CDR3 reads CASSILGTVNYGYTF. In DNA form, the CDR3 reads TGTGCCAGCAGCATACTGGGGACCGTCAACTATGGCTACACCTTC.

The rearrangement links TRBV7-9 to TRBJ2-5; no clear D gene. The V end was cut by 3 bases, the J end by 3 bases, with 8 bases between. Germline-derived CDR1 and CDR2 are SEHNR and FQNEAQ (reference sequence). CDR3 size: 13 residues. The CDR3 DNA reads TGTGCCAGCAGCTTGGCGGTAGAAGAGACCCAGTACTTC. Its translation is CASSLAVEETQYF.

CDR3 DNA sequence: TGTGCCAGCAGCGGACAGGGGGATAATTCACCCCTCCACTTT. It yields the protein CASSGQGDNSPLHF. The chain joins TRBV2 to TRBJ1-6; 10 bases are shared with TRBD1. J was trimmed by 5 bases and V by 6 bases; bases with no gene match: 1. CDR3 size: 14 residues. Germline V gives CDR1 SNHLY, CDR2 FYNNEI.

V is TRBV11-1 and J is TRBJ1-5; D ambiguous. The V gene's germline CDR1 is SGHAT and CDR2 FQDESV (reference sequence). The CDR3 spans 13 residues. V dropped 3 bases and J dropped 0 bases, with 3 bases sitting between them. The CDR3 DNA follows: TGTGCCAGCAGCTTTAGTAGCAATCAGCCCCAGCATTTT. This gives the protein CASSFSSNQPQHF.

The V and J genes are TRBV7-7 and TRBJ2-3; 10 bases are shared with TRBD2. V shed 1 base and J 5 bases; nucleotides not matched to a gene: 9. Germline CDR1 reads SSHAT; CDR2 reads FNYEAQ (reference sequence). The CDR3 sequence is 17 residues long. Here the CDR3 reads CASSLGDSGGSRDTQYF. The DNA of the CDR3 is TGTGCCAGCAGCTTAGGGGATAGCGGGGGGTCCAGAGATACGCAGTATTTT.

This chain connects TRBV7-8 to TRBJ2-2, with TRBD2 as a possible D gene (6 bases). The CDR3 has 18 residues. V lost 1 base and J lost 0, with 15 bases in between. The germline V gene encodes CDR1 SGHVS and CDR2 FQNEAQ. CDR3 bases: TGTGCCAGCAGCTTAGAACCAGCGGGCTCCGCGAACACCGGGGAGCTGTTTTTT. It is translated as CASSLEPAGSANTGELFF.

In its sample, this clone was seen a few times. This sequence joins TRBV5-1 and TRBJ1-1; D is ambiguous. Germline V gene data show CDR1 as SGHRS and CDR2 as YFSETQ. With 4 bases removed from V and 1 base from J, the gap between germline ends came to 8 bases. This CDR3 has 13 residues. The CDR3 sequence: CASSLSTNTEAFF. DNA of the CDR3: TGCGCCAGCAGCCTCAGTACGAACACTGAAGCTTTCTTT. Together with reference TRBV5-1 and TRBJ1-1, the CDR3 gives the full variable domain: KAGVTQTPRYLIKTRGQQVTLSCSPISGHRSVSWYQQTPGQGLQFLFEYFSETQRNKGNFPGRFSGRQFSNSRSEMNVSTLELGDSALYLCASSLSTNTEAFFGQGTRLTVV.

This rearrangement joins TRBV3-1 (or the pseudogene TRBV3-2) to TRBJ1-1; 7 bases are shared with TRBD1. The CDR3 covers 14 residues. The V gene end was trimmed by 3 bases and the J gene end by 12 bases; junction bases not matched to a gene: 13. Germline-derived CDR1 and CDR2 are LGHDT and YNNKEL (reference sequence). The CDR3, as DNA: TGTGCCAGCAGCCACACCACTCAAAACAGGGGTTCTTTCTTT. Protein: CASSHTTQNRGSFF.

The chain employs TRBV30 and TRBJ1-5, with unresolved D. Trimming left V 2 bases short and J 4 bases short, with 6 bases between. Germline assignment: CDR1 GTSNPN and CDR2 SVGIG (reference sequence). This CDR3 has 12 amino acids. CDR3 residues: CAWSKGNQPQHF. CDR3 nucleotides: TGTGCCTGGAGTAAAGGTAATCAGCCCCAGCATTTT.

V gene TRBV5-1 combines with J gene TRBJ2-7; D possibly uses TRBD1 or TRBD2 (5 bases each). The CDR3 is 13 amino acids. The germline V and J ends were trimmed by 5 bases and 0 bases, with 9 bases remaining between them. Germline CDR1 reads SGHRS; CDR2 reads YFSETQ. CDR3 sequence (DNA): TGCGCCAGCAGTACGGGGACCTCCTACGAGCAGTACTTC. Its protein is CASSTGTSYEQYF.